This is a list of T cell receptor beta chains from one sample in a study of T cell repertoires in cytomegalovirus infection. MiXCR, applied by TCRdb to the reads, yields one record per CDR3 protein. The profile covers roughly 200,000 distinct CDR3 sequences, with roughly a sixth appearing a single time and roughly a quarter taken by the ten largest. Sequencing input: CD8+ T cells from PBMCs. All receptors derive from a human donor in good health (CMV status not recorded). Some clones in this sample may be carry-over from other donors' samples. CDR3s include the opening cysteine and the closing phenylalanine or tryptophan. D genes are given only for firm matches. Rows give clone size only sometimes, using once, few, many, or a class for an expanded clone.

V gene: TRBV6-2/TRBV6-3
J gene: TRBJ1-1
clone size: -
D gene: -
CDR3 protein: CASRERGNTEAFF
CDR3 DNA: TGTGCCAGCAGGGAGAGAGGCAACACTGAAGCTTTCTTT

V gene: TRBV24-1
J gene: TRBJ1-2
clone size: -
D gene: -
CDR3 protein: CATSDDRTLYGYTF
CDR3 DNA: TGTGCCACCAGCGATGACAGGACATTATATGGCTACACCTTC

V gene: TRBV7-8
J gene: TRBJ2-7
clone size: -
D gene: -
CDR3 protein: CASSSRGAYEQYF
CDR3 DNA: TGTGCCAGCAGCTCCCGGGGTGCCTACGAGCAGTACTTC

V gene: TRBV5-3
J gene: TRBJ2-7
clone size: few
D gene: -
CDR3 protein: CASRRDGYEQYF
CDR3 DNA: TGTGCCAGCAGACGGGACGGCTACGAGCAGTACTTC

V gene: TRBV7-2
J gene: TRBJ2-5
clone size: many
D gene: -
CDR3 protein: CASSLGDRYQETQYF
CDR3 DNA: TGTGCCAGCAGCTTAGGCGACAGGTACCAAGAGACCCAGTACTTC

V gene: TRBV7-2
J gene: TRBJ1-2
clone size: few
D gene: -
CDR3 protein: CASSFNGVYNYGYTF
CDR3 DNA: TGTGCCAGCAGCTTTAACGGGGTATATAACTATGGCTACACCTTC

V gene: TRBV7-2
J gene: TRBJ1-3
clone size: -
D gene: -
CDR3 protein: CASSRTLAVRNTIYF
CDR3 DNA: TGTGCCAGCAGCAGGACACTTGCGGTTAGGAACACCATATATTTT

V gene: TRBV7-2
J gene: TRBJ1-1
clone size: many
D gene: -
CDR3 protein: CASSLWAFEAFF
CDR3 DNA: TGTGCCAGCAGCTTATGGGCCTTTGAAGCTTTCTTT

V gene: TRBV20-1
J gene: TRBJ1-5
clone size: -
D gene: -
CDR3 protein: CSAIWGNQPQHF
CDR3 DNA: TGCAGTGCTATTTGGGGGAATCAGCCCCAGCATTTT

V gene: TRBV28
J gene: TRBJ1-1
clone size: -
D gene: TRBD1
CDR3 protein: CASSPRGQGARVTEAFF
CDR3 DNA: TGTGCCAGCAGTCCCCGGGGACAGGGGGCGAGGGTCACTGAAGCTTTCTTT

V gene: TRBV3-1
J gene: TRBJ2-5
clone size: -
D gene: -
CDR3 protein: CASSPPGQGYGETQYF
CDR3 DNA: TGTGCCAGCAGCCCTCCGGGGCAGGGATATGGAGAGACCCAGTACTTC

V gene: TRBV29-1
J gene: TRBJ2-7
clone size: -
D gene: -
CDR3 protein: CSVVRQESYEQYF
CDR3 DNA: TGCAGCGTTGTCAGGCAGGAATCGTACGAGCAGTACTTC

V gene: TRBV6-2/TRBV6-3
J gene: TRBJ2-7
clone size: -
D gene: TRBD1
CDR3 protein: CASTSTGTEQYF
CDR3 DNA: TGTGCCAGCACCTCGACAGGGACCGAGCAGTACTTC

V gene: TRBV4-1
J gene: TRBJ1-5
clone size: few
D gene: -
CDR3 protein: CASSQVQTIPQHF
CDR3 DNA: TGCGCCAGCAGCCAAGTACAGACCATACCCCAGCATTTT

V gene: TRBV7-9
J gene: TRBJ1-2
clone size: -
D gene: -
CDR3 protein: CASTSRVVDGYTF
CDR3 DNA: TGTGCCAGCACTAGCAGGGTGGTCGATGGCTACACCTTC

V gene: TRBV28
J gene: TRBJ2-2
clone size: few
D gene: -
CDR3 protein: CASSLPRVTNTGELFF
CDR3 DNA: TGTGCCAGCAGCTTACCCCGGGTAACGAACACCGGGGAGCTGTTTTTT

V gene: TRBV7-2
J gene: TRBJ1-6
clone size: -
D gene: -
CDR3 protein: CASSVDSLSYNSPLHF
CDR3 DNA: TGTGCCAGCAGCGTGGACAGCCTCTCCTATAATTCACCCCTCCACTTT

V gene: TRBV2
J gene: TRBJ2-1
clone size: -
D gene: -
CDR3 protein: CASSDIEGGDNEQFF
CDR3 DNA: TGTGCCAGCAGTGATATTGAGGGGGGGGACAATGAGCAGTTCTTC

V gene: TRBV25-1
J gene: TRBJ1-5
clone size: -
D gene: -
CDR3 protein: CASSDGAGRQPQHF
CDR3 DNA: TGTGCCAGCAGTGACGGGGCAGGGCGACAGCCCCAGCATTTT

V gene: TRBV7-9
J gene: TRBJ2-7
clone size: -
D gene: -
CDR3 protein: CASSSLIYEQYF
CDR3 DNA: TGTGCCAGCAGCTCTCTAATCTACGAGCAGTACTTC

V gene: TRBV6-5
J gene: TRBJ2-2
clone size: few
D gene: -
CDR3 protein: CASSYSGQSANTGELFF
CDR3 DNA: TGTGCCAGCAGTTACTCGGGACAAAGCGCGAACACCGGGGAGCTGTTTTTT

V gene: TRBV7-6
J gene: TRBJ2-5
clone size: few
D gene: TRBD2
CDR3 protein: CASSSPAGGVQGTQYF
CDR3 DNA: TGTGCCAGCAGCTCCCCAGCGGGGGGCGTCCAAGGGACCCAGTACTTC

V gene: TRBV7-9
J gene: TRBJ2-5
clone size: -
D gene: -
CDR3 protein: CASSLLGGAETQYF
CDR3 DNA: TGTGCCAGCAGCTTGCTGGGGGGCGCGGAGACCCAGTACTTC

V gene: TRBV7-6
J gene: TRBJ1-2
clone size: few
D gene: -
CDR3 protein: CASSPGSGYLGYTF
CDR3 DNA: TGTGCCAGCAGCCCCGGCTCCGGGTATCTTGGCTACACCTTC

V gene: TRBV12-3/TRBV12-4
J gene: TRBJ2-7
clone size: few
D gene: -
CDR3 protein: CASSFGLYYEQYF
CDR3 DNA: TGTGCCAGCAGTTTTGGGCTCTACTACGAGCAGTACTTC

V gene: TRBV9
J gene: TRBJ1-1
clone size: few
D gene: TRBD1
CDR3 protein: CASSGASQGATEAFF
CDR3 DNA: TGTGCCAGCAGCGGAGCTTCTCAGGGGGCCACTGAAGCTTTCTTT

V gene: TRBV7-8
J gene: TRBJ1-4
clone size: -
D gene: -
CDR3 protein: CASSLEQQNEKLFF
CDR3 DNA: TGTGCCAGCAGCTTAGAACAGCAAAATGAAAAACTGTTTTTT

V gene: TRBV12-3/TRBV12-4
J gene: TRBJ1-1
clone size: -
D gene: -
CDR3 protein: CASSLATLNTEAFF
CDR3 DNA: TGTGCCAGCAGTTTGGCAACACTTAACACTGAAGCTTTCTTT

V gene: TRBV11-2
J gene: TRBJ2-5
clone size: -
D gene: TRBD2
CDR3 protein: CASSLDGLAGGEETQYF
CDR3 DNA: TGTGCCAGCAGCTTGGACGGGCTAGCGGGGGGGGAAGAGACCCAGTACTTC

V gene: TRBV7-3
J gene: TRBJ1-1
clone size: -
D gene: -
CDR3 protein: CASTRGAEAFF
CDR3 DNA: TGTGCCAGCACTAGGGGTGCTGAAGCTTTCTTT

V gene: TRBV7-9
J gene: TRBJ2-7
clone size: few
D gene: -
CDR3 protein: CASSLRQNYEQYF
CDR3 DNA: TGTGCCAGCAGCTTGAGGCAGAACTACGAGCAGTACTTC

V gene: TRBV28
J gene: TRBJ1-5
clone size: -
D gene: TRBD1
CDR3 protein: CASSNRGQNGQPQHF
CDR3 DNA: TGTGCCAGCAGTAACAGGGGGCAGAATGGTCAGCCCCAGCATTTT

V gene: TRBV12-3/TRBV12-4
J gene: TRBJ2-3
clone size: -
D gene: -
CDR3 protein: CASSFALASSDTQYF
CDR3 DNA: TGTGCCAGCAGTTTTGCGCTAGCGAGTTCAGATACGCAGTATTTT

V gene: TRBV10-3
J gene: TRBJ2-1
clone size: -
D gene: TRBD2
CDR3 protein: CAISELAGGYNEQFF
CDR3 DNA: TGTGCCATCAGCGAACTAGCGGGGGGATACAATGAGCAGTTCTTC

V gene: TRBV6-1
J gene: TRBJ2-3
clone size: -
D gene: -
CDR3 protein: CASSEALLADTQYF
CDR3 DNA: TGTGCCAGCAGTGAAGCGCTCCTAGCAGATACGCAGTATTTT

V gene: TRBV11-2
J gene: TRBJ1-2
clone size: few
D gene: TRBD1
CDR3 protein: CASSFGTDYPYGYTF
CDR3 DNA: TGTGCCAGCAGCTTTGGGACAGATTACCCCTATGGCTACACCTTC

V gene: TRBV7-6
J gene: TRBJ1-5
clone size: few
D gene: -
CDR3 protein: CASSLEGELQHF
CDR3 DNA: TGTGCCAGCAGCTTGGAGGGGGAGCTCCAGCATTTT

V gene: TRBV7-8
J gene: TRBJ2-5
clone size: -
D gene: TRBD2
CDR3 protein: CASSTPGGIWEETQYF
CDR3 DNA: TGTGCCAGCAGCACCCCGGGGGGAATATGGGAGGAGACCCAGTACTTC

V gene: TRBV7-9
J gene: TRBJ2-1
clone size: -
D gene: -
CDR3 protein: CASSLGGGEQFF
CDR3 DNA: TGTGCCAGCAGCTTAGGAGGGGGTGAGCAGTTCTTC

V gene: TRBV27
J gene: TRBJ2-7
clone size: -
D gene: -
CDR3 protein: CASSLSRRDHEQYF
CDR3 DNA: TGTGCCAGCAGTTTATCAAGGAGGGACCACGAGCAGTACTTC

V gene: TRBV30
J gene: TRBJ2-2
clone size: -
D gene: TRBD2
CDR3 protein: CAWSNTGLTGELFF
CDR3 DNA: TGTGCCTGGTCCAATACGGGACTAACCGGGGAGCTGTTTTTT

V gene: TRBV9
J gene: TRBJ1-1
clone size: -
D gene: -
CDR3 protein: CASSPRTGNF
CDR3 DNA: TGTGCCAGCAGTCCAAGGACGGGGAACTTT

V gene: TRBV2
J gene: TRBJ1-2
clone size: -
D gene: TRBD1
CDR3 protein: CASNGGQGYTF
CDR3 DNA: TGTGCCAGCAACGGGGGACAGGGCTACACCTTC

V gene: TRBV7-2
J gene: TRBJ2-7
clone size: -
D gene: -
CDR3 protein: CASSFLGQEGYEQYF
CDR3 DNA: TGTGCCAGCAGCTTCTTAGGGCAGGAGGGCTACGAGCAGTACTTC

V gene: TRBV7-8
J gene: TRBJ2-1
clone size: -
D gene: TRBD1
CDR3 protein: CASSMGQGANEQFF
CDR3 DNA: TGTGCCAGCAGCATGGGACAGGGGGCGAATGAGCAGTTCTTC